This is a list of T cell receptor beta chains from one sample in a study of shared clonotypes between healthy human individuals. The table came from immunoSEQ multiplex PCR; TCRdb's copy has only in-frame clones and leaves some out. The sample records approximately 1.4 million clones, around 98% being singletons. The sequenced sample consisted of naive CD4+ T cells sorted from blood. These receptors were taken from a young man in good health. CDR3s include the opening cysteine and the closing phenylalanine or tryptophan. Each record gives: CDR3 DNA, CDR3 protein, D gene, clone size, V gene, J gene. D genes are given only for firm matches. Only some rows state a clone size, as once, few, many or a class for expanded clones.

TGCGCCAGCAGCTTGTTTGGTCAGCGGAATGAGCAGTTCTTC,CASSLFGQRNEQFF,NA,NA,TRBV5-1,TRBJ2-1
TGTGCCAGTAGTCCCCGGACGGCCAACGTCCTGACTTTC,CASSPRTANVLTF,NA,NA,TRBV19,TRBJ2-6
TGTGCCAGCAGTGTTCTAGCGGGCGGCACAGATACGCAGTATTTT,CASSVLAGGTDTQYF,TRBD2,NA,TRBV27,TRBJ2-3
TGTGCCAGACCCCGAAGGGGAGGTGATACGCAGTATTTT,CARPRRGGDTQYF,NA,once,TRBV2,TRBJ2-3
TGCGCCAGCAGCTTGGTCTCCCCTTCGAACACTGAAGCTTTCTTT,CASSLVSPSNTEAFF,NA,NA,TRBV5-1,TRBJ1-1
TGTGCCAGTAGTATCGCCAGGGAGGTTCAGCCCCAGCATTTT,CASSIAREVQPQHF,NA,NA,TRBV19,TRBJ1-5
TGTGCCAGCAGTCAGACAGGTTCTCAAGAGACCCAGTACTTC,CASSQTGSQETQYF,NA,NA,TRBV5-5,TRBJ2-5
TGTGCCAGCAGCCAAGAGCGGATCTCTGGAAACACCATATATTTT,CASSQERISGNTIYF,NA,NA,TRBV4-2,TRBJ1-3
TGCGCCAGCAGCTTGGGTCCCCAGGGGCCGGGGGGCTACACCTTC,CASSLGPQGPGGYTF,NA,once,TRBV5-1,TRBJ1-2
TGTGCCAGCAGCTTAGCCGTCAGGGAGGACTATGGCTACACCTTC,CASSLAVREDYGYTF,NA,NA,TRBV7-9,TRBJ1-2
TGTGCCAGCAGCCGGGGGGACGATAATTACATTCAGTACTTC,CASSRGDDNYIQYF,TRBD2,once,TRBV27,TRBJ2-4
TGCGCCAGCAGCTTGGCCTTGGGAGAAGACAGGGTGCGTTCAGTTGAGCAGTTCTTC,CASSLALGEDRVRSVEQFF,TRBD1,NA,TRBV5-1,TRBJ2-1
TGTGCCAGTAGTAAGGGTCCGGGGATAAGTGGAAAACTGTTTTTT,CASSKGPGISGKLFF,NA,NA,TRBV19,TRBJ1-4
TGTGCCAGCAGCTTAGGTGACAGGCCTCATCAGCCCCAGCATTTT,CASSLGDRPHQPQHF,NA,NA,TRBV4-2,TRBJ1-5
TGTGCCACCAGCAGAGATAGGGGGCACTATGGCTACACCTTC,CATSRDRGHYGYTF,TRBD1,NA,TRBV15,TRBJ1-2
TGTGCCAGCAGTGAACGGCGACAAGAGACCCAGTACTTC,CASSERRQETQYF,NA,NA,TRBV2,TRBJ2-5
TGTGCCAGTATGAGACGTACGGACACCGGGGAGCTGTTTTTT,CASMRRTDTGELFF,NA,NA,TRBV19,TRBJ2-2
TGTGCCAGCAACCGGGACAGCTCAGTCACAGATACGCAGTATTTT,CASNRDSSVTDTQYF,TRBD1,NA,TRBV11-2,TRBJ2-3
TGCGCCAGCAGCTTCGACTTGGCCTACAATGAGCAGTTCTTC,CASSFDLAYNEQFF,NA,NA,TRBV5-1,TRBJ2-1
TGCGCCAGCAGCTTGGCAGGGGGTGGAAACACCATATATTTT,CASSLAGGGNTIYF,TRBD1,NA,TRBV5-1,TRBJ1-3
TGTGCCTGGAGTCCGCTAGCGGGAGGCGACATTCAGTACTTC,CAWSPLAGGDIQYF,TRBD2,NA,TRBV30,TRBJ2-4
TGTGCCAGCAGTGCGGACAGGGTGAACACCGGGGAGCTGTTTTTT,CASSADRVNTGELFF,TRBD1,once,TRBV6-1,TRBJ2-2
TGTGCCAGCAGCGTGGGAGCTGGGGCGACGAGGGAGACCCAGTACTTC,CASSVGAGATRETQYF,NA,NA,TRBV9,TRBJ2-5
TGTGCCAGCAGCTTATTGGGATCCTCAGATACGCAGTATTTT,CASSLLGSSDTQYF,NA,NA,TRBV7-9,TRBJ2-3
TGCGCCAGCAGCCAATACCGGGACATCGAGGGCACCTTC,CASSQYRDIEGTF,NA,NA,TRBV4-3,TRBJ1-2
TGTGCCAGCAGCTTAGCAACAGGGTCGGGCCCCGGGCCATACAATGAGCAGTTCTTC,CASSLATGSGPGPYNEQFF,NA,NA,TRBV11-2,TRBJ2-1
TGTGCCAGCAGCCCACTTGCGGGAACATACAATGAGCAGTTCTTC,CASSPLAGTYNEQFF,NA,NA,TRBV9,TRBJ2-1
TGCGCCAGCAGCTTGAGTTTTCAGCTAGAAGCTTTCTTT,CASSLSFQLEAFF,NA,NA,TRBV5-1,TRBJ1-1
TGTGCCAGCAGGCGGGAAAACTACGAGCAGTACTTC,CASRRENYEQYF,NA,NA,TRBV2,TRBJ2-7
TGTGCCAGCAGCAACTTGTGGGACAGCCGTAATGAAAAACTGTTTTTT,CASSNLWDSRNEKLFF,NA,NA,TRBV21-1,TRBJ1-4
TGTGCCAGCAGCTTGGAGACTAGCTTCACAGATACGCAGTATTTT,CASSLETSFTDTQYF,TRBD2,NA,TRBV5-6,TRBJ2-3
TGCAGTGCCAGTTCTTTGTCCGAGCAGTACTTC,CSASSLSEQYF,NA,NA,TRBV20-1,TRBJ2-7
TGTGCCAGCTCACTAAACAGGGGAGATACGCAGTATTTT,CASSLNRGDTQYF,TRBD1,NA,TRBV18,TRBJ2-3
TGTGCCAGCAGCGCCCGTGGAATGGGGCAGTTCGCGAACACCGGGGAGCTGTTTTTT,CASSARGMGQFANTGELFF,NA,NA,TRBV9,TRBJ2-2
TGTGCCAGCAGCTCCGACAGAGGGAACACTGAAGCTTTCTTT,CASSSDRGNTEAFF,NA,NA,TRBV7-2,TRBJ1-1
TGTGCCAGCAGTTCTTTACAGGGGCACTATGGCTACACCTTC,CASSSLQGHYGYTF,TRBD1,NA,TRBV6-5,TRBJ1-2
TGTGCCAGCTCACCCCCCGGGACTAGGTGGGAGCAGTTCTTC,CASSPPGTRWEQFF,TRBD2,NA,TRBV18,TRBJ2-1
TGCGCCAGCAGCTTGGAGGACAGGGCCAATGAGCAGTTCTTC,CASSLEDRANEQFF,TRBD1,NA,TRBV5-1,TRBJ2-1
TGTGCCAGCAGCTCCAGGCAGCCGAACACTGAAGCTTTCTTT,CASSSRQPNTEAFF,NA,NA,TRBV7-3,TRBJ1-1
TGTGCCACCAGCAGAGGAGCCTCAAATGAAAAACTGTTTTTT,CATSRGASNEKLFF,NA,NA,TRBV15,TRBJ1-4
TGCAGCGTTAAGGGACTAGCGGGAGTTGTCTACAATGAGCAGTTCTTC,CSVKGLAGVVYNEQFF,TRBD2,NA,TRBV29-1,TRBJ2-1
TGTGCCAGCAGTGTAGCGGTGAACACTGAAGCTTTCTTT,CASSVAVNTEAFF,NA,NA,TRBV6-4,TRBJ1-1
TGCAGTGCTAGAGGACGGGAGACCCAGTACTTC,CSARGRETQYF,NA,NA,TRBV20-1,TRBJ2-5
TGTGCCAGCAGTTACTGGGGGGAAGTTAGCAATCAGCCCCAGCATTTT,CASSYWGEVSNQPQHF,NA,NA,TRBV6-5,TRBJ1-5
TGTGCCAGCCTCCGGGACAGGGGGGATGAGCAGTTCTTC,CASLRDRGDEQFF,TRBD1,NA,TRBV19,TRBJ2-1
TGTGCCAGCAGTGGACAGCACGGAGGGCTCTACGAGCAGTACTTC,CASSGQHGGLYEQYF,NA,NA,TRBV6-1,TRBJ2-7
TGTGCCAGCAGCTACCGAGCGGGAGGGCCGGAGACCCAGTACTTC,CASSYRAGGPETQYF,TRBD2,NA,TRBV28,TRBJ2-5
TGTGCCAGCAGTCAAGTGGTGGGAGGGACCCCGTATTTT,CASSQVVGGTPYF,TRBD2,once,TRBV14,TRBJ2-3
TGCAGCACGACCACCGTTACCAGCTCCTACAATGAGCAGTTCTTC,CSTTTVTSSYNEQFF,NA,NA,TRBV29-1,TRBJ2-1
TGTGCCAGCTCACGCAACATTGCTAGGGGAGATCGGTACGAGCAGTACTTC,CASSRNIARGDRYEQYF,NA,NA,TRBV18,TRBJ2-7
TGTGCCAGCAGCTTTGGATTAGCGGGAGATCGGGAGCAGTTCTTC,CASSFGLAGDREQFF,TRBD2,NA,TRBV7-9,TRBJ2-1
TGTGCCAGCAGCTTAACCCAGGCAACTGAAGCTTTCTTT,CASSLTQATEAFF,NA,NA,TRBV7-9,TRBJ1-1
TGTGCCAGCACAGGGACTAGCGAGAGCACAGATACGCAGTATTTT,CASTGTSESTDTQYF,TRBD2,NA,TRBV6-6,TRBJ2-3
TGTGCCAGCAGCTTGGTCCTAGCGGGAGGGAGCTACAATGAGCAGTTCTTC,CASSLVLAGGSYNEQFF,TRBD2,once,TRBV5-5,TRBJ2-1
TGTGCCAGCAGCCAAACGACAGGGAAACGGGATGAGCAGTTCTTC,CASSQTTGKRDEQFF,TRBD1,NA,TRBV7-2,TRBJ2-1
TGTGCCAGCAGCCCCGGCCAAGCGGGCACCGGGGAGCTGTTTTTT,CASSPGQAGTGELFF,NA,NA,TRBV11-2,TRBJ2-2
TGTGCCAGTAGTATAGGCGGGATAAAAGGAGTGAATGAGCAGTTCTTC,CASSIGGIKGVNEQFF,NA,NA,TRBV19,TRBJ2-1
TGTGCCAGCAGCGTAGGGAGCTCGCCTTACAATGAGCAGTTCTTC,CASSVGSSPYNEQFF,NA,NA,TRBV9,TRBJ2-1
TGCGCCAGCAGCGTGGGGGTCTCTAATGAAAAACTGTTTTTT,CASSVGVSNEKLFF,NA,NA,TRBV5-1,TRBJ1-4